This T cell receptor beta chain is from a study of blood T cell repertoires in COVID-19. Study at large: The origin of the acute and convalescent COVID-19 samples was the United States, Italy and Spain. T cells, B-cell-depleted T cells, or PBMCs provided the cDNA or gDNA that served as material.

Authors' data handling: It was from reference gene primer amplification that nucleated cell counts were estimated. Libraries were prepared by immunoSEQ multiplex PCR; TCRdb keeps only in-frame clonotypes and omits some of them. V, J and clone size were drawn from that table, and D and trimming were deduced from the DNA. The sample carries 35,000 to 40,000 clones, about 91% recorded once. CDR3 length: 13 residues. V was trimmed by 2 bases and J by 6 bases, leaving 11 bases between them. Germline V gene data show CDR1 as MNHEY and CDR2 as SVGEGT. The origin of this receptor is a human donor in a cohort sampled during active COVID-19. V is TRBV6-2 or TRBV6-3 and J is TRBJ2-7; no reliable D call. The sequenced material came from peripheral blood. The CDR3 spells CASSYQSVAEQYF. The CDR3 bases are TGTGCCAGCAGTTACCAATCGGTAGCCGAGCAGTACTTC.